This T cell receptor (beta chain) was documented in a study of T cell responses to AZD1222 COVID-19 vaccine. With respect to this clone: This sample also contains other DNA sequences that code for the same CDR3.

This table comes from immunoSEQ multiplex PCR, and its TCRdb copy is limited to in-frame clones, with some not included. The data show approximately 130,000 clones, about 88% seen once. V was clipped by 5 bases and J by 0 bases, with 2 bases between them. The CDR3 loop spans 11 amino acids. The germline gives CDR1 SGHVS, CDR2 FQNEAQ. This chain uses TRBV7-8 with TRBJ2-7, with unresolved D. The sample here was peripheral blood, taken 28 days after the second AZD1222 dose. This sequence originates from an adult who received the AZD1222 COVID-19 vaccine. In nucleotides, the CDR3 is TGTGCCAGCAGCCCCTCCTACGAGCAGTACTTC. Translating it yields CASSPSYEQYF.